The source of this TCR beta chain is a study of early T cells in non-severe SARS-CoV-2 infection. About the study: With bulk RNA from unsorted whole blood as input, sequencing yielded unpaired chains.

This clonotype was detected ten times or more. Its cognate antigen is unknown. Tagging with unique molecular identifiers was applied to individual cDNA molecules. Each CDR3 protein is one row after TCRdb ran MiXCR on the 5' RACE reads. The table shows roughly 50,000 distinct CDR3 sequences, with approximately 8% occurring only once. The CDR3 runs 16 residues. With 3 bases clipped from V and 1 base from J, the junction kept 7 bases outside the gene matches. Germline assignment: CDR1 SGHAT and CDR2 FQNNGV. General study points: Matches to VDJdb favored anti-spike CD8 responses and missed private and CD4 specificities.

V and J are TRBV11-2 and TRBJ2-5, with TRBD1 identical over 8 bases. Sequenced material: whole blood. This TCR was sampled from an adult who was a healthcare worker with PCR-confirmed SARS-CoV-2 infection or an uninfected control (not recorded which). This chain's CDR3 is CASSFPLQGAQETQYF. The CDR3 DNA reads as TGTGCCAGCAGCTTCCCCCTGCAGGGGGCCCAAGAGACCCAGTACTTC.